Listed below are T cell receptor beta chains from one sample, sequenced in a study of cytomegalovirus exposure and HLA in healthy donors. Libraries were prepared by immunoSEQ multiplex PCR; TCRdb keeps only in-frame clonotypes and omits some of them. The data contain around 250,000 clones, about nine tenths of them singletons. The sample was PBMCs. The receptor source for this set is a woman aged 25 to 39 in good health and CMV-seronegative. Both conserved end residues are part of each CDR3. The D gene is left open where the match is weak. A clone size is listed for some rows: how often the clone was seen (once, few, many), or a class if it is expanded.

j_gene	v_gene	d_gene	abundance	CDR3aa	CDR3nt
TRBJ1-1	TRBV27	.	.	CASSLYGYTEAFF	TGTGCCAGCAGTTTGTATGGGTACACTGAAGCTTTCTTT
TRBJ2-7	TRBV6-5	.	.	CASRLMPRGGQYF	TGTGCCAGCAGACTTATGCCACGAGGTGGGCAGTACTTC
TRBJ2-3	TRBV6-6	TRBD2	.	CASSREGVSDTQYF	TGTGCCAGCAGCCGGGAGGGGGTATCCGATACGCAGTATTTT
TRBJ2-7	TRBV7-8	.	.	CASSPSTSYEQYF	TGTGCCAGCAGCCCCTCTACGTCCTACGAGCAGTACTTC
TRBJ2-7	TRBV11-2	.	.	CASSLGSGEQYF	TGTGCCAGCAGCTTAGGCTCGGGAGAGCAGTACTTC
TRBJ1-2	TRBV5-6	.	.	CASTQGGDYGYTF	TGTGCCAGCACCCAAGGGGGGGACTATGGCTACACCTTC
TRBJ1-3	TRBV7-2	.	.	CASGVPYRTIYF	TGTGCCAGCGGGGTCCCTTATCGGACCATATATTTT
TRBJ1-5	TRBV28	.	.	CASTWGSNQPQHF	TGTGCCAGCACATGGGGTTCCAATCAGCCCCAGCATTTT
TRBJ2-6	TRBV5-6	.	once	CASSLDSSSGANVLTF	TGTGCCAGCAGCTTGGACTCCAGCTCTGGGGCCAACGTCCTGACTTTC
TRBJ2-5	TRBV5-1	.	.	CASSLEETETQYF	TGCGCCAGCAGCTTGGAAGAGACCGAGACCCAGTACTTC
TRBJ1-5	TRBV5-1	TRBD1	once	CASSLGDRGSNQPQHF	TGCGCCAGCAGCTTGGGAGACAGGGGTAGCAATCAGCCCCAGCATTTT
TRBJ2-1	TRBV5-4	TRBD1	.	CASSFNRGRDNEQFF	TGTGCCAGCAGCTTTAACAGGGGGCGCGACAATGAGCAGTTCTTC
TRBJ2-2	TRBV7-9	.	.	CASSLEGTGELFF	TGTGCCAGCAGCTTAGAGGGAACCGGGGAGCTGTTTTTT
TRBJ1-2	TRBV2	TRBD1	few	CARGQGISYGYTF	TGTGCCAGGGGACAGGGAATTTCCTATGGCTACACCTTC
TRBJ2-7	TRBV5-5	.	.	CASIRGSPASYEQYF	TGTGCCAGCATCCGGGGCTCCCCAGCTTCCTACGAGCAGTACTTC
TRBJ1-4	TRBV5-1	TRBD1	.	CASSSDRVGATNEKLFF	TGCGCCAGCAGCTCGGACAGGGTGGGAGCCACTAATGAAAAACTGTTTTTT
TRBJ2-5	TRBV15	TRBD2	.	CATSRPGLADQETQYF	TGTGCCACCAGCAGACCCGGACTAGCGGATCAAGAGACCCAGTACTTC
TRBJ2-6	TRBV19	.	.	CASKKGVSSNVPGANVLTF	TGTGCCAGTAAAAAAGGGGTGTCTTCCAATGTTCCTGGGGCCAACGTCCTGACTTTC
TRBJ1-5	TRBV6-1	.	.	CASSELDVVYSNQPQHF	TGTGCCAGCAGTGAACTGGACGTTGTCTATAGCAATCAGCCCCAGCATTTT
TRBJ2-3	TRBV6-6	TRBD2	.	CASSYSGLATDTQYF	TGTGCCAGCAGTTACTCAGGACTAGCGACAGATACGCAGTATTTT
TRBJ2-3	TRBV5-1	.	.	CASSLSQVPTRDTQYF	TGCGCCAGCAGCTTGTCACAGGTACCAACAAGAGATACGCAGTATTTT
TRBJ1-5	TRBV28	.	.	CASSFTGWPQHF	TGTGCCAGCAGTTTTACAGGGTGGCCCCAGCATTTT
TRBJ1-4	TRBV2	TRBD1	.	CASSEARRDRAEKLFF	TGTGCCAGCAGTGAAGCTCGTCGGGACAGGGCTGAAAAACTGTTTTTT
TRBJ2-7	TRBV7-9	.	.	CASSLEYYEQYF	TGTGCCAGCAGCTTAGAGTACTACGAGCAGTACTTC
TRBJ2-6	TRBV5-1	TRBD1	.	CASSSGTVSSGANVLTF	TGCGCCAGCAGCTCCGGGACAGTAAGCTCTGGGGCCAACGTCCTGACTTTC
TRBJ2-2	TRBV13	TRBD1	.	CASSSRLTGTGGTGELFF	TGTGCCAGCAGCTCCCGACTAACCGGGACAGGGGGCACCGGGGAGCTGTTTTTT
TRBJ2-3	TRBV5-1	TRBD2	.	CASTRSTSGRTDTQYF	TGCGCCAGCACCAGATCGACTAGCGGGAGAACAGATACGCAGTATTTT
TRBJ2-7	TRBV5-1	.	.	CASSHRDPQYEQYF	TGCGCCAGCAGTCACCGGGACCCGCAGTACGAGCAGTACTTC
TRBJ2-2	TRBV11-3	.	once	CASVLSTGELFF	TGTGCCAGCGTCCTCAGCACCGGGGAGCTGTTTTTT
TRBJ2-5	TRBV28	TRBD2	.	CASSAGGGSPYQETQYF	TGTGCCAGCAGCGCGGGTGGCGGGAGTCCGTACCAAGAGACCCAGTACTTC
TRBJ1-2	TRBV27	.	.	CASGPGSYGYTF	TGTGCCAGCGGCCCGGGGTCGTATGGCTACACCTTC
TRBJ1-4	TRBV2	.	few	CASKSGEKLFF	TGTGCCAGCAAGTCGGGCGAAAAACTGTTTTTT
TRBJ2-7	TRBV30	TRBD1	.	CAWSGWDSNYEQYF	TGTGCCTGGAGTGGCTGGGACAGCAACTACGAGCAGTACTTC
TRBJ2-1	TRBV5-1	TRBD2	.	CASSPPSPTLAGTHNEQFF	TGCGCCAGCAGCCCCCCTTCCCCGACACTAGCGGGAACCCACAATGAGCAGTTCTTC
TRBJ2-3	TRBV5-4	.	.	CASTSWKSGQTTDTQYF	TGTGCCAGCACCTCGTGGAAAAGCGGACAGACTACAGATACGCAGTATTTT
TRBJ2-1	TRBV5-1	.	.	CASSLVLDGEQFF	TGCGCCAGCAGCTTGGTGTTAGATGGTGAGCAGTTCTTC
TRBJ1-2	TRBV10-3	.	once	CAIRGLGRDGYTF	TGTGCCATCAGAGGCCTGGGGCGAGATGGCTACACCTTC
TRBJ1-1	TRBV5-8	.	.	CASRPEGRAMNTEAFF	TGTGCCAGCAGACCTGAGGGTAGGGCCATGAACACTGAAGCTTTCTTT
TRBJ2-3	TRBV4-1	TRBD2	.	CASSQELAGAPDTQYF	TGCGCCAGCAGCCAAGAGTTAGCGGGAGCTCCAGATACGCAGTATTTT
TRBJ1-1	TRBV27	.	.	CASSLNGGVAFF	TGTGCCAGCAGTTTAAATGGGGGGGTGGCTTTCTTT
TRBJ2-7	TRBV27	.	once	CASSLGAGAVGEQYF	TGTGCCAGCAGTTTAGGGGCTGGGGCAGTAGGCGAGCAGTACTTC
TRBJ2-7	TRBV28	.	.	CASSNPDGPYEQYF	TGTGCCAGCTCAAATCCGGACGGACCCTACGAGCAGTACTTC
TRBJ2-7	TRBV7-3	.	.	CASSLAEGYEQYF	TGTGCCAGCAGCTTAGCGGAGGGCTACGAGCAGTACTTC
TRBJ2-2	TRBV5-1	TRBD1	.	CASSGGQGSTGELFF	TGCGCCAGCAGCGGGGGACAGGGGAGCACCGGGGAGCTGTTTTTT
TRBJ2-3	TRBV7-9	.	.	CASSQGRFGTDTQYF	TGTGCCAGCAGCCAGGGACGGTTCGGCACAGATACGCAGTATTTT
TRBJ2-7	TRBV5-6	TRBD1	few	CASSSWDRGYEQYF	TGTGCCAGCAGCTCCTGGGACAGGGGTTACGAGCAGTACTTC
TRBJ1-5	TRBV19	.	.	CASTPGLNQPQHF	TGTGCCAGTACCCCGGGACTGAATCAGCCCCAGCATTTT